These T cell receptor beta chains were read from a single sample in a study of regulatory T cells in long-lasting Graves disease. Each CDR3 protein gets one entry after TCRdb re-called the multiplex PCR reads with MiXCR. The repertoire holds fewer than 600,000 distinct CDR3 sequences, approximately 23% seen once, with about an eighth in the top ten. Sequencing used peripheral blood mononuclear cells (PBMCs), obtained when the disease was refractory, from a patient treated with antithyroid drugs. These receptors all stem from a female donor with Graves disease. Both conserved end residues are part of each CDR3. D genes are given only for firm matches. Part of the rows lack a size; the others show once, few, many or a class for expanded clones.

CDR3 protein,CDR3 DNA,V gene,clone size,J gene,D gene,CDR3 length
CSAKGGEYAEAFF,TGCAGTGCTAAAGGGGGCGAGTACGCTGAAGCTTTCTTT,TRBV20-1,many,TRBJ1-1,TRBD1,13
CASSLAFRDTQYF,TGTGCCAGCAGCTTAGCTTTTAGAGATACGCAGTATTTT,TRBV7-2,.,TRBJ2-3,.,13
CASSRTGTEGNSPLHF,TGTGCCAGCAGTCGTACCGGGACAGAGGGAAATTCACCCCTCCACTTT,TRBV6-1,many,TRBJ1-6,TRBD1,16
CASRSGEHQPQHF,TGTGCCAGCAGGTCAGGGGAACATCAGCCCCAGCATTTT,TRBV6-1,many,TRBJ1-5,.,13
CASGTYPKGGNTIYF,TGCGCCAGCGGGACCTATCCTAAGGGAGGAAACACCATATATTTT,TRBV4-1,.,TRBJ1-3,.,15
CASRNTIRDSTGELFF,TGTGCCAGCAGAAACACCATCCGGGACTCCACCGGGGAGCTGTTTTTT,TRBV6-1,few,TRBJ2-2,.,16
CAWSAGGNTEAFF,TGTGCCTGGAGTGCAGGGGGGAACACTGAAGCTTTCTTT,TRBV30,.,TRBJ1-1,TRBD1,13
CASSQDTGEDYGYTF,TGTGCCAGCAGCCAAGATACGGGCGAGGACTATGGCTACACCTTC,TRBV14,.,TRBJ1-2,.,15
CASSLVGDANIYGYTF,TGTGCCAGCAGCTTAGTGGGGGACGCAAACATTTATGGCTACACCTTC,TRBV7-2,many,TRBJ1-2,.,16
CASSYSQGDPEAFF,TGTGCCAGCAGTTACTCCCAGGGGGACCCTGAAGCTTTCTTT,TRBV6-5,.,TRBJ1-1,TRBD1,14
CASSPGTGLETQYF,TGTGCCAGCAGCCCGGGGACAGGGTTAGAGACCCAGTACTTC,TRBV11-2,few,TRBJ2-5,TRBD1,14
CASQTGMSNEKLFF,TGTGCCAGCCAAACAGGGATGAGTAATGAAAAACTGTTTTTT,TRBV28,many,TRBJ1-4,.,14
CASSVGAGELSYEQYF,TGTGCCAGCAGCGTAGGTGCGGGGGAACTCTCCTACGAGCAGTACTTC,TRBV9,.,TRBJ2-7,TRBD2,16
CASTPGTGMNTEAFF,TGTGCCAGCACCCCCGGGACAGGTATGAACACTGAAGCTTTCTTT,TRBV28,many,TRBJ1-1,TRBD1,15